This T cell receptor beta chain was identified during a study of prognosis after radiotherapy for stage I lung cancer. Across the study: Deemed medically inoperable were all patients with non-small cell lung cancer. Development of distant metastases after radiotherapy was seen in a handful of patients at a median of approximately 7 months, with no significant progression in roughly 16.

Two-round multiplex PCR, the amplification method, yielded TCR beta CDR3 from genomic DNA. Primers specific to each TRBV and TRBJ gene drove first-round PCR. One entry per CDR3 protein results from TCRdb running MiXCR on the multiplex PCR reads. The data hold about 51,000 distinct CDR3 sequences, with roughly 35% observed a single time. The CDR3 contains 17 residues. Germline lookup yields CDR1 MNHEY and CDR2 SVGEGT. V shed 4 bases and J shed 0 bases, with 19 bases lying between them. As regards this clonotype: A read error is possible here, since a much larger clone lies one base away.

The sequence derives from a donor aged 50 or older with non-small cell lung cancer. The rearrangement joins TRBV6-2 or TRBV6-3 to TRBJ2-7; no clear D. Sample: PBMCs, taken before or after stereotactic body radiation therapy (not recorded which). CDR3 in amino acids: CASSLIPVTLSSYEQYF. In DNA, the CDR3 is TGTGCCAGCAGTTTGATCCCCGTGACACTCTCCTCCTACGAGCAGTACTTC.